What follows are 11 T cell receptor beta chains derived from one specimen sequenced in a study of radiotherapy plus CTLA-4 blockade in lung cancer (dated by TCRdb to 2016 to 2019). The protocol used for the library was the immunoSEQ multiplex PCR assay. TCRdb carries this immuneACCESS record with in-frame sequences only. Its versions omit some clonotypes, under half of them owing to an unresolved V gene in the studies checked, with the rest unexplained. For this sample the table gives some 64,000 clones, of which around 69% were detected only once. Roughly 15% of the sample is taken by the ten largest. Specimen: peripheral blood, collected from a patient treated with radiotherapy plus ipilimumab. These receptors all come from a human donor with non-small cell lung cancer whose response to radiotherapy plus ipilimumab could not be evaluated. Some clones in this sample may be carry-over from other donors' samples.

The chain recombines TRBV7-9 with TRBJ1-3; TRBD1 aligns across 11 bases. The length of the CDR3 is 15 residues. The ends lost 5 bases at V and 2 bases at J; junction bases unmatched: 2. Germline V gives CDR1 SEHNR, CDR2 FQNEAQ (reference sequence). DNA for the CDR3: TGTGCCAGCAGCCAGGGACAGGGGGCTGGAAACACCATATATTTT. Translated: CASSQGQGAGNTIYF.

This chain joins TRBV6-6 and TRBJ1-2, with 7 bases that match TRBD1. The V gene's germline CDR1 is MNHNY and CDR2 SVGAGI (reference sequence). V gave up 0 bases and J gave up 7 bases; unmatched junction bases: 2. The CDR3 sequence is 13 residues long. In nucleotides, the CDR3 is TGTGCCAGCAGTTACTCAGGGGGCCCTGGCTACACCTTC. Translation: CASSYSGGPGYTF.

Here the CDR3 DNA reads TGTGCCAGCAGCTCCCTACTAGCGGAATATTACAATGAGCAGTTCTTC. As protein: CASSSLLAEYYNEQFF. This chain connects TRBV7-2 to TRBJ2-1; 8 nucleotides agree with TRBD2. The germline CDR1 and CDR2 sequences are SGHTA and FQGNSA. V shed 4 bases and J 4 bases; nucleotides not matched to a gene: 9. The CDR3 is made up of 16 amino acids. The full variable domain, completed using reference TRBV7-2 and TRBJ2-1, is GAGVSQSPSNKVTEKGKDVELRCDPISGHTALYWYRQSLGQGLEFLIYFQGNSAPDKSGLPSDRFSAERTGGSVSTLTIQRTQQEDSAVYLCASSSLLAEYYNEQFFGPGTRLTVL.

This clone came up a few times. The chain carries TRBV10-3 and TRBJ1-6; 9 bases map to TRBD1. The germline CDR1 and CDR2 sequences are ENHRY and SYGVKD. J lost 8 bases, V lost 8 bases, and 4 bases had no gene match. The CDR3 sequence is 13 residues long. CDR3 DNA: TGTGCCATCGGGGACAGGGCTGATTCACCCCTCCACTTT. Encoded protein: CAIGDRADSPLHF.

The rearrangement links TRBV19 to TRBJ1-2, with D unresolved. This CDR3 is built from 13 residues. Trimming shortened V by 11 bases and J by 2 bases, and 15 bases separated the two germline ends. The germline V gene encodes CDR1 LNHDA and CDR2 SQIVND (reference sequence). CDR3 in amino acids: CAPLRTGNYGYTF. CDR3 coding DNA: TGTGCCCCCCTCCGGACGGGGAACTATGGCTACACCTTC. The full variable domain, rest sourced from reference TRBV19 and TRBJ1-2, is DGGITQSPKYLFRKEGQNVTLSCEQNLNHDAMYWYRQDPGQGLRLIYYSQIVNDFQKGDIAEGYSVSREKKESFPLTVTSAQKNPTAFYLCAPLRTGNYGYTFGSGTRLTVV.

The chain couples TRBV5-1 to TRBJ1-1, with TRBD1 as a possible D gene (5 bases). The germline V and J ends were trimmed by 5 bases and 2 bases, with 13 bases remaining between them. The CDR3 extends over 14 amino acids. Germline CDR1 SGHRS, CDR2 YFSETQ. The CDR3 protein is CASSWGVENTEAFF. CDR3 DNA sequence: TGCGCCAGCAGTTGGGGGGTCGAAAACACTGAAGCTTTCTTT.

As for this clone: This probably arose from a read error, given a far larger clone one base away. This rearrangement joins TRBV6-5 to TRBJ1-3, with D possibly TRBD1 on 5 matching bases. In germline, CDR1 is MNHEY, CDR2 SVGAGI. The CDR3 runs 14 residues. Between the trimmed V and J ends, which lost 10 bases and 4 bases, there was a span of 17 bases. The CDR3 sequence: CATDRSGNGNTIYF. The CDR3 nucleotides read TGTGCCACCGATAGGTCAGGGAACGGAAACACCATATATTTT.

The chain has TRBV4-1 and TRBJ1-3; no clear D. In germline, CDR1 is MGHRA, CDR2 YSYEKL. CDR3 length: 12 residues. Trimming took 1 base from V and 8 from J, leaving 6 bases between them. The CDR3: CASSQALDTIYF. In DNA form, the CDR3 reads TGCGCCAGCAGCCAAGCTCTAGACACCATATATTTT.

This chain links TRBV6-1 with TRBJ2-7; 10 bases match TRBD2. Germline values: CDR1 MNHNS, CDR2 SASEGT. CDR3 length equals 16 residues. The junction had 9 bases not matched to a gene; V was cut back by 3 bases and J by 4 bases. The DNA of the CDR3 is TGTGCCAGCAGTGAGGGATTAGCGGGGGGAAGTTACGAGCAGTACTTC. Translating it yields CASSEGLAGGSYEQYF.

The rearrangement links TRBV11-2 to TRBJ2-5; 9 positions match TRBD1. Trimming took 6 bases from V and 4 from J; bases not matched to a gene: 9. The CDR3 is made up of 15 amino acids. Germline values: CDR1 SGHAT, CDR2 FQNNGV. This chain's CDR3 is CASSPSGTGIETQYF. CDR3 bases: TGTGCCAGCAGTCCTAGTGGGACAGGGATAGAGACCCAGTACTTC.

V gene TRBV5-1 combines with J gene TRBJ2-2, with a possible D match to TRBD2 (6 bases). CDR3 length equals 15 residues. Germline loops: CDR1 SGHRS, CDR2 YFSETQ. Trimming pared 0 bases from V and 4 bases from J, leaving 10 bases between. CDR3 amino acids: CASSLGDWPTGELFF. For the CDR3, the DNA is TGCGCCAGCAGCTTGGGGGACTGGCCCACCGGGGAGCTGTTTTTT. The full variable domain, in which reference TRBV5-1 and TRBJ2-2 provide the parts outside the CDR3, is KAGVTQTPRYLIKTRGQQVTLSCSPISGHRSVSWYQQTPGQGLQFLFEYFSETQRNKGNFPGRFSGRQFSNSRSEMNVSTLELGDSALYLCASSLGDWPTGELFFGEGSRLTVL.